This T cell receptor (beta chain) was observed in a study of cytomegalovirus exposure and HLA in healthy donors. Study results and limitations: Specificity of a few CMV-associated chains for CMV antigens was verified in vitro. Follow-up analysis later connected one missense variant in DCLRE1C with trimming of TCR beta V- and J-genes.

J lost 7 bases, V lost 5 bases, and 8 bases had no gene match. Germline V CDR1 and CDR2: SGHTA, FQGNSA. This CDR3 region has 14 residues. The PCR used 60 Vbeta and 13 Jbeta primers. The method was immunoSEQ multiplex PCR; TCRdb's version includes in-frame clones alone and lacks a portion of them. The sample has around 130,000 clones; 61% are singletons. This clone has only one observation. Its specificity is unknown. The clonotype originates from a male donor in good health and CMV-seronegative. The sequenced sample was PBMCs. The V call is TRBV7-2, the J call TRBJ1-2, with 9 positions matching TRBD1. The CDR3 loop is CASSTGQGEGGYTF. The CDR3 bases are TGTGCCAGCAGCACGGGACAGGGAGAAGGTGGCTACACCTTC.